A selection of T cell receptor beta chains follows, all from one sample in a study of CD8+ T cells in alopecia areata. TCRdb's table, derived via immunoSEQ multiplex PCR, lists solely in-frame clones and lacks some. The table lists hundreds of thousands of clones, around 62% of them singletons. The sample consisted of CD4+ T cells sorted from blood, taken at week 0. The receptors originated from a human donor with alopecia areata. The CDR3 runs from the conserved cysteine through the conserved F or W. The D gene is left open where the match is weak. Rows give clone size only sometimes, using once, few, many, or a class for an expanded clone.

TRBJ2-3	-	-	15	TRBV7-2	TGTGCCAGCAGTTCAGACTGGTACCCGCGGTATACGCAGTATTTT	CASSSDWYPRYTQYF
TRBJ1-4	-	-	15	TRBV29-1	TGCAGCGCCTCCCGCGGACAGACAACTAATGAAAAACTGTTTTTT	CSASRGQTTNEKLFF
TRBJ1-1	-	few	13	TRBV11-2	TGTGCCAGCAGCTTAACGGGGGCGACTGAAGCTTTCTTT	CASSLTGATEAFF
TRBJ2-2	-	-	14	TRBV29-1	TGCAGCGTTGACACCGGCAGGCTCACCGGGGAGCTGTTTTTT	CSVDTGRLTGELFF
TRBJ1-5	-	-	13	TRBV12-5	TGTGCTAGTGGTTTTAGGAGCAATCAGCCCCAGCATTTT	CASGFRSNQPQHF
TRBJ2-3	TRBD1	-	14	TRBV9	TGTGCCAGCAGCGTCGGGACAGGGACAGATACGCAGTATTTT	CASSVGTGTDTQYF
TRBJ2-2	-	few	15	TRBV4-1	TGCGCCAGCAGCCAGCCGACACGGGGCACCGGGGAGCTGTTTTTT	CASSQPTRGTGELFF
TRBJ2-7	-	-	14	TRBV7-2	TGTGCCAGCAGCTTAGTGGGGGGAGGCGGCGAGCAGTACTTC	CASSLVGGGGEQYF
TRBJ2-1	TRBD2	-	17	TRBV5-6	TGTGCCAGCAGCCACCTCACTAGCGGGAGATCCTACAATGAGCAGTTCTTC	CASSHLTSGRSYNEQFF
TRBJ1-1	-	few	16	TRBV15	TGTGCCACCAGCAGAGGCACAGGGTTTGGGGACACTGAAGCTTTCTTT	CATSRGTGFGDTEAFF
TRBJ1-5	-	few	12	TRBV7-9	TGTGCCAGCAGCCCTCCTGGACAGCCCCAGCATTTT	CASSPPGQPQHF
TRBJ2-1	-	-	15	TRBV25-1	TGTGCCAGCAGAGAAGCCGGGACACTCTACAATGAGCAGTTCTTC	CASREAGTLYNEQFF
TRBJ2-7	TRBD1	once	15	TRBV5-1	TGCGCCAGCAGCGCGGACAGGGCCATCCTATACGAGCAGTACTTC	CASSADRAILYEQYF
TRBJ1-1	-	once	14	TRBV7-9	TGTGCCAGCAGCTTAGATGTCAGGATGGATCGGGCTTTCTTT	CASSLDVRMDRAFF
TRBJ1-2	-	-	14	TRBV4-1	TGCGCCAGCAGCCAAGATAGGGGCCCATATGGCTACACCTTC	CASSQDRGPYGYTF
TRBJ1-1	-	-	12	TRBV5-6	TGTGCCAGCAGCTTCATGAACACTGAAGCTTTCTTT	CASSFMNTEAFF
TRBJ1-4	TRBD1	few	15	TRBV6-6	TGTGCCAGCAGCAACAGGGGTCCCTCTAATGAAAAACTGTTTTTT	CASSNRGPSNEKLFF
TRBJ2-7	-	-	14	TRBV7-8	TGTGCCAGCAGCTTAGGGCTCGGGATCTACGAGCAGTACTTC	CASSLGLGIYEQYF
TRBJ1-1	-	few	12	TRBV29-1	TGCAGCAGTGCCACAGGAGTTACTGAAGCTTTCTTT	CSSATGVTEAFF
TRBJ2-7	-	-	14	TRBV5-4	TGTGCCAGCAGTGGGGGGCAGGTCAGGAACGAGCAGTACTTC	CASSGGQVRNEQYF